This passage covers 10 T cell receptor beta chains from one sample sequenced in a study of blood T cell repertoires in COVID-19. The repertoire was sequenced with immunoSEQ multiplex PCR; TCRdb's copy has only in-frame clones and lacks some. The sample holds just over 75,000 clones; approximately 80% are singletons and the top ten take around 5.3%. Input material: peripheral blood. These receptors originate from a man aged 55 to 70 with active or convalescent COVID-19.

A few counts support this clone. The rearrangement joins TRBV6-2 or TRBV6-3 to TRBJ1-1; 9 nucleotides match TRBD1. J was trimmed by 0 bases and V by 5 bases; bases with no gene match: 7. Germline CDR1 is MNHEY and CDR2 is SVGEGT. The CDR3 is 16 amino acids. The CDR3 coding sequence is TGTGCCAGCAGTAAATACAGGGGGCTCATGAACACTGAAGCTTTCTTT. As protein: CASSKYRGLMNTEAFF.

The chain joins TRBV7-9 to TRBJ1-5; 7 bases map to TRBD1. CDR1 is SEHNR, CDR2 FQNEAQ, per germline (reference sequence). CDR3 length: 15 amino acids. After removal of 4 bases from V and 6 bases from J, the junction contained 9 bases not matched to a gene. CDR3 amino acids: CASSSHGTESQPQHF. CDR3 nucleotides: TGTGCCAGCAGCTCACACGGGACAGAGTCTCAGCCCCAGCATTTT.

V is TRBV11-2 and J is TRBJ1-2, with 8 bases aligning to TRBD1. Germline lookup yields CDR1 SGHAT and CDR2 FQNNGV. V was pared by 4 bases and J by 8 bases, with 6 bases of the junction left unmatched. This CDR3 contains 13 residues. CDR3 sequence reads: CASSYGQGLGYTF. The CDR3 nucleotides read TGTGCCAGCAGCTATGGACAGGGTCTAGGCTACACCTTC.

On this clone itself: Other DNA sequences in the sample encode the same CDR3. The rearrangement uses TRBV6-2 or TRBV6-3 and TRBJ2-1; D perhaps matches TRBD1 (8 bases). The ends were cut back, 5 bases at V and 10 bases at J, with 21 bases in the middle. The CDR3 is 15 residues long. Germline loops: CDR1 MNHEY, CDR2 SVGEGT. As DNA, the CDR3 is TGTGCCAGCAGTCCCAGGGGGCGGGGGCGCAACGAGCAGTTCTTC. It codes for CASSPRGRGRNEQFF.

The CDR3 DNA reads as TGTGCCAGCAGCTTGCGAACAGGACCCCCCTCCTACGAGCAGTACTTC. It is translated as CASSLRTGPPSYEQYF. The chain is built from TRBV11-2 and TRBJ2-7; weak D call: TRBD1 (5 bases). In germline, CDR1 is SGHAT, CDR2 FQNNGV. V was pared by 3 bases and J by 0 bases, with 15 bases between. This CDR3 contains 16 residues. Drawing the rest from reference TRBV11-2 and TRBJ2-7, the complete variable domain is EAGVAQSPRYKIIEKRQSVAFWCNPISGHATLYWYQQILGQGPKLLIQFQNNGVVDDSQLPKDRFSAERLKGVDSTLKIQPAKLEDSAVYLCASSLRTGPPSYEQYFGPGTRLTVT.

The genes are TRBV5-1 and TRBJ2-7; 8 bases are shared with TRBD1. After removal of 0 bases from V and 5 bases from J, the junction contained 4 bases not matched to a gene. Germline CDR1 and CDR2: SGHRS and YFSETQ. The CDR3 has 14 amino acids. The DNA of the CDR3 is TGCGCCAGCAGCTTGGTTTCAGGGGGCAACGAGCAGTACTTC. This gives the protein CASSLVSGGNEQYF.

CDR3 region: CASSLRQGVGDPEAFF. The CDR3, as DNA: TGTGCCAGCAGCCTTCGACAGGGGGTGGGGGACCCTGAAGCTTTCTTT. The chain joins TRBV14 to TRBJ1-1, with TRBD1 identical over 9 bases. The CDR3 loop spans 16 amino acids. The V segment lost 4 bases and the J segment 6 bases; nucleotides outside the gene matches: 12. Per germline, CDR1 SGHDN and CDR2 FVKESK.

This clone was found a few times. The chain uses TRBV2 and TRBJ2-2; D is unclear. Trimming removed 6 bases at V and 1 base at J, with 12 bases between. The CDR3 contains 15 residues. Germline V gene data show CDR1 as SNHLY and CDR2 as FYNNEI. In nucleotides, the CDR3 is TGTGCCAGCAGATCCCCGACACTGAACACCGGGGAGCTGTTTTTT. Translated: CASRSPTLNTGELFF.

The chain uses TRBV5-1 and TRBJ2-1; weak D call: TRBD2 (6 bases). The CDR3 length is 14 residues. Germline V gives CDR1 SGHRS, CDR2 YFSETQ. V was pared by 2 bases and J by 3 bases, with 9 bases between. CDR3 coding DNA: TGCGCCAGCAGCTTCGCCGGGGGCTACAATGAGCAGTTCTTC. Protein product: CASSFAGGYNEQFF.

The rearrangement links TRBV16 to TRBJ2-7; 9 bases fit TRBD1. CDR1 and CDR2 (germline): KGHSY, FQNENV. The V segment lost 2 bases and the J segment 3 bases; nucleotides outside the gene matches: 2. This CDR3 has 14 residues. The CDR3 sequence: CASSQVGQGYEQYF. As DNA, the CDR3 is TGTGCCAGCAGCCAAGTGGGACAGGGCTACGAGCAGTACTTC.